This T cell receptor (beta chain) was identified in a study of blood T cell repertoires in COVID-19. For the study at large: Donors in the United States, Italy and Spain gave samples during acute or convalescent COVID-19.

Authors' data handling: Estimates of nucleated cell counts were drawn from the amplification of reference gene primers. Profiling relied on immunoSEQ multiplex PCR, and the TCRdb table lists in-frame clones only, not all of them. The V and J calls and clone size are taken from that table; D and trimming were inferred from the DNA. The table has around 290,000 clones, approximately 86% seen once. Enrolment of Seattle patients took place during active infection, and they were followed longitudinally. Germline values: CDR1 LGHDT, CDR2 YNNKEL (reference sequence). V trimming: 1 base; J trimming: 7 bases; junction bases outside the gene matches: 5. This CDR3 region has 14 residues.

The sample taken for sequencing was peripheral blood. The clonotype originates from a woman between 70 and 85 years old with COVID-19, enrolled during active disease. The chain is built from TRBV3-1 (or the pseudogene TRBV3-2) and TRBJ2-7, with TRBD1 identical over 9 bases. The CDR3 loop is CASSQGADRGEQYF. DNA for the CDR3: TGTGCCAGCAGCCAAGGGGCCGACAGGGGGGAGCAGTACTTC.